The following is a T cell receptor (beta chain) sequence with its context. What it binds is not known. V lost 3 bases, J lost 6 bases, and 15 bases lay in between. Germline loops: CDR1 LNHDA, CDR2 SQIVND (reference sequence). There are 16 residues in the CDR3. These data belong to a study of response to subunit inactivated influenza vaccine. Study outcomes and limitations: Authors suggested each seasonal influenza vaccination recruits few new T cells.

TCRdb redid the calling of the RT-PCR reads with MiXCR, one entry per CDR3 protein. Here the sample spans about 310,000 distinct CDR3 sequences, approximately 23% being singletons. The V gene is TRBV19, the J gene TRBJ1-6; D is uncertain. This TCR came from a man between 50 and 69 years old who received an inactivated influenza vaccine. Sequences were derived from PBMCs from blood, sampled less than 22 months after vaccination. CDR3 region: CASSISMRTVNSPLHF. CDR3 bases: TGTGCCAGTAGTATCTCGATGAGGACGGTTAATTCACCCCTCCACTTT. Together with reference TRBV19 and TRBJ1-6, the CDR3 gives the full variable domain: DGGITQSPKYLFRKEGQNVTLSCEQNLNHDAMYWYRQDPGQGLRLIYYSQIVNDFQKGDIAEGYSVSREKKESFPLTVTSAQKNPTAFYLCASSISMRTVNSPLHFGNGTRLTVT.